This T cell receptor (beta chain) was recovered during a study of T cells in Graves' hyperthyroidism and ophthalmopathy. General study results and limits: The authors' 13 V-J model separated ophthalmopathy from stable hyperthyroidism. Ophthalmopathy was model-predicted a median roughly 6.5 months pre-onset. In blood, most of the thyroid clonotypes expanded above 0.001 were also present.

This clonotype came up many times. What it recognizes is unknown. Amplification targeted TCR beta CDR3 regions from RNA transcripts. HTBI primers were employed in a first-round RT-PCR of the TCR CDR3. TCRdb independently ran MiXCR on the multiplex PCR reads; one entry per CDR3 protein. The table lists hundreds of thousands of distinct CDR3 sequences, 16% of them singletons. What was sequenced was blood. This receptor was obtained from a middle-aged woman with Graves' ophthalmopathy.

CDR3 residues: CASSQGFVTDTQYF. CDR3 nucleotide sequence: TGTGCCAGCAGCCAGGGCTTCGTCACAGATACGCAGTATTTT. This chain links TRBV3-1 with TRBJ2-3; D is ambiguous. This CDR3 spans 14 amino acids. Trimming removed 3 bases at V and 2 bases at J, with 9 bases between. Germline loops: CDR1 LGHDT, CDR2 YNNKEL (reference sequence).